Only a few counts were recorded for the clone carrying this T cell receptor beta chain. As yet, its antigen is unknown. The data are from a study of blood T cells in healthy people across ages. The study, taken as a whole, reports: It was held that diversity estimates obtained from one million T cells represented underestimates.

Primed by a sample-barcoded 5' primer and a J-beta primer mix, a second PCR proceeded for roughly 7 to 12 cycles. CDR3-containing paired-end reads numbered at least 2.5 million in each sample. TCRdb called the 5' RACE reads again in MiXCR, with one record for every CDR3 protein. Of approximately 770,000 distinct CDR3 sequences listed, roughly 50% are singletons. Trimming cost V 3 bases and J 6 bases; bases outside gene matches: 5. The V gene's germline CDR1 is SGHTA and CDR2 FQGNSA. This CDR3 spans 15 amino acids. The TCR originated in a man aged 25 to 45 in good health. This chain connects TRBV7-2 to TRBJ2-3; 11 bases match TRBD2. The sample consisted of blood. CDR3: CASSFLAGGADTQYF. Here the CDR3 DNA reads TGTGCCAGCAGCTTCCTAGCGGGAGGAGCGGATACGCAGTATTTT.